This T cell receptor (beta chain) comes out of a study of blood T cell repertoires in COVID-19. Germline V CDR1 and CDR2: SGHRS, YFSETQ. V trimming: 1 base; J trimming: 1 base; junction bases outside the gene matches: 6. The CDR3 is 16 residues long. Assay: immunoSEQ multiplex PCR; the TCRdb copy retains only in-frame clones and omits some. The data show about 44,000 clones, approximately 79% seen once. The sequenced material came from peripheral blood. The chain carries TRBV5-1 and TRBJ1-1; 8 bases agree with TRBD1. The receptor was derived from a human donor in a cohort sampled during active COVID-19. The CDR3 loop reads CASSLRTGPTNTEAFF. In DNA, the CDR3 is TGCGCCAGCAGCTTGCGGACAGGGCCCACGAACACTGAAGCTTTCTTT.